The TCR beta chain under discussion was sequenced for a study of T cells in pancreatic ductal adenocarcinoma. Points from the study as a whole: Blood had more productive templates and about 8-fold more unique clonotypes than tumor. The resected pancreatic cancer cohort was biased toward the minority with early-stage disease.

The table came from immunoSEQ multiplex PCR; TCRdb's copy has only in-frame clones and leaves some out. The sample contains fewer than 20,000 clones, more than 75% of which appear only once. CDR3 size: 16 residues. The V segment lost 0 bases and the J segment 5 bases; nucleotides outside the gene matches: 6. The germline gives CDR1 SNHLY, CDR2 FYNNEI. Surgery without prior neoadjuvant therapy was the treatment of the selected pancreatic ductal adenocarcinoma patients. Comments on this clone: The antigen is undetermined.

What was sequenced was PBMCs. The chain recombines TRBV2 with TRBJ1-1; TRBD1 aligns across 10 bases. The receptor comes from a human donor with pancreatic ductal adenocarcinoma. In DNA, the CDR3 is TGTGCCAGCAGTGAAGCTGGGACAGGGGTCGGAACTGAAGCTTTCTTT. This encodes CASSEAGTGVGTEAFF.